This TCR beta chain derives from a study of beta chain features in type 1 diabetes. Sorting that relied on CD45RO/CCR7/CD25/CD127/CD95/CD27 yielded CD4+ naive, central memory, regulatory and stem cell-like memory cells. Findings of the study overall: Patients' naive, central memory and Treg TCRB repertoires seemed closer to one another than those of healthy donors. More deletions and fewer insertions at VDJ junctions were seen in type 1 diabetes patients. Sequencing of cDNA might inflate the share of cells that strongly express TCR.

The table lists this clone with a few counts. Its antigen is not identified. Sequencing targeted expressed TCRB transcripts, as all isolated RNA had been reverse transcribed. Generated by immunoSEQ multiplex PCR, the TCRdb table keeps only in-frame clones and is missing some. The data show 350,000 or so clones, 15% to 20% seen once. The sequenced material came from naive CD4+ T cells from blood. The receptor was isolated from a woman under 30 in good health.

This CDR3 reads CPGIDTQYF. CDR3 nucleotide sequence: TGCCCGGGGATCGATACGCAGTATTTT. This chain links TRBV20-1 with TRBJ2-3; D is perhaps TRBD2 (5 bases). Germline V CDR1 and CDR2: DFQATT, SNEGSKA (reference sequence). CDR3 size: 9 residues.